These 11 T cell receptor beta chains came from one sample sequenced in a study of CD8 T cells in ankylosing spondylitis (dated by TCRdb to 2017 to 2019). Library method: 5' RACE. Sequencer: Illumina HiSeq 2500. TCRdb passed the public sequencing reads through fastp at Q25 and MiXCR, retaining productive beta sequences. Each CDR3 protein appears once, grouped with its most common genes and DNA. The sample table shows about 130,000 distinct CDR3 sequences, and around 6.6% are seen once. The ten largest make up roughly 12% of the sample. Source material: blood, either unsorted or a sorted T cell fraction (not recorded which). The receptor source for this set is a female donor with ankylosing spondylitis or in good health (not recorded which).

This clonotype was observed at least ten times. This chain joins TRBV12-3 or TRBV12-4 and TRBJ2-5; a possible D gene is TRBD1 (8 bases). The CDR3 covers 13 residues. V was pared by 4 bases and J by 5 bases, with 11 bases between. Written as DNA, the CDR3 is TGTGCCAGCAGTTCACAGGGGGGGGAGACCCAGTACTTC. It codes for CASSSQGGETQYF.

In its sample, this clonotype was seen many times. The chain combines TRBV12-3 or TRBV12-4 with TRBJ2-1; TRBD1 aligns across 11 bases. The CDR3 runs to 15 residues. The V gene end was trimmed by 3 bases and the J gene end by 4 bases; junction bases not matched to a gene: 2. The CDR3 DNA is TGTGCCAGCAGTTTGGGACAGGGGGTTTACAATGAGCAGTTCTTC. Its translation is CASSLGQGVYNEQFF.

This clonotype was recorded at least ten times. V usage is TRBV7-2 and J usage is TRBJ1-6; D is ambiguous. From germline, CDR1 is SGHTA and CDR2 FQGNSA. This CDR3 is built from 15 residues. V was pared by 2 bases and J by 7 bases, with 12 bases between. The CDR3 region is CASSLFGKINSPLHF. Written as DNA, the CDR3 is TGTGCCAGCAGCTTATTCGGTAAAATAAATTCACCCCTCCACTTT.

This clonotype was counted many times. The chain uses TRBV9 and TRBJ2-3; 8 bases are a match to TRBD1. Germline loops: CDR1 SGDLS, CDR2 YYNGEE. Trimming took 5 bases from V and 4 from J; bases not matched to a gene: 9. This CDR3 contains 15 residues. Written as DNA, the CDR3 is TGTGCCAGCAGATTTGGACAGGGAAGACCAGATACGCAGTATTTT. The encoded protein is CASRFGQGRPDTQYF.

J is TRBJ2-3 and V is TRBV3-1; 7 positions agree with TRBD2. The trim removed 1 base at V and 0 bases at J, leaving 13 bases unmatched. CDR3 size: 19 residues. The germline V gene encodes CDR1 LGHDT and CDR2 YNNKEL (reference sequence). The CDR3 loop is CASSQGGGLVPFSTDTQYF. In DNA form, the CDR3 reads TGTGCCAGCAGCCAAGGGGGAGGACTAGTTCCCTTTAGCACAGATACGCAGTATTTT.

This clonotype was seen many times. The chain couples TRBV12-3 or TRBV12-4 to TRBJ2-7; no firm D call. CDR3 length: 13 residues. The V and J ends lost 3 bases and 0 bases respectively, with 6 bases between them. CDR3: CASSFPGSYEQYF. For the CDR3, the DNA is TGTGCCAGCAGTTTTCCTGGCTCCTACGAGCAGTACTTC.

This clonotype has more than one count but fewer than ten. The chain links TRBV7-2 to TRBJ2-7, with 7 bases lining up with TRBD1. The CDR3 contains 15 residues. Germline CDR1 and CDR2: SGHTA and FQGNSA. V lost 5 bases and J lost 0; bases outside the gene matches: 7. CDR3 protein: CASSRGQLLSYEQYF. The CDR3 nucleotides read TGTGCCAGCAGCCGGGGACAGCTCCTCTCCTACGAGCAGTACTTC.

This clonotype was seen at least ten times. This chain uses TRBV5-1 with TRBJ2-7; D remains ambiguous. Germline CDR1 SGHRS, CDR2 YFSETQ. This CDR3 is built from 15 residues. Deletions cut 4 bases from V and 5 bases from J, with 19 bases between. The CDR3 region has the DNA TGCGCCAGCAGCCTGACCGGGCCCTCCAGGAACGAGCAGTACTTC. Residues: CASSLTGPSRNEQYF.

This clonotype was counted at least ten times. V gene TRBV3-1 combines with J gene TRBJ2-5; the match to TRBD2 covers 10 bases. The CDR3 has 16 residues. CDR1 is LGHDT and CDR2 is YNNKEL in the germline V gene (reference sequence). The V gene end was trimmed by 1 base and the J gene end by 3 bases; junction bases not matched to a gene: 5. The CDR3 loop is CASSQVAGGRKETQYF. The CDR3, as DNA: TGTGCCAGCAGCCAAGTAGCGGGGGGTCGGAAAGAGACCCAGTACTTC.

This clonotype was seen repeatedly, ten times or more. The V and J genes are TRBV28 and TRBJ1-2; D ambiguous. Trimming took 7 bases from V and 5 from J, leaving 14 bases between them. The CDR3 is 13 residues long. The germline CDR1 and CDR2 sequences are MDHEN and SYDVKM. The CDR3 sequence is CASTLTSFYGYTF. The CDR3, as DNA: TGTGCCAGCACCTTGACTTCTTTTTATGGCTACACCTTC.

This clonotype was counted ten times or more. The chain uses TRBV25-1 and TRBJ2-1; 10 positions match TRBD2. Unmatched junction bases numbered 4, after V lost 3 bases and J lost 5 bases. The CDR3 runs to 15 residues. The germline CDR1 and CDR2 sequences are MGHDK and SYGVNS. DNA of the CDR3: TGTGCCAGCAGTGACTTTAGCGGGGGGCACAATGAGCAGTTCTTC. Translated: CASSDFSGGHNEQFF.